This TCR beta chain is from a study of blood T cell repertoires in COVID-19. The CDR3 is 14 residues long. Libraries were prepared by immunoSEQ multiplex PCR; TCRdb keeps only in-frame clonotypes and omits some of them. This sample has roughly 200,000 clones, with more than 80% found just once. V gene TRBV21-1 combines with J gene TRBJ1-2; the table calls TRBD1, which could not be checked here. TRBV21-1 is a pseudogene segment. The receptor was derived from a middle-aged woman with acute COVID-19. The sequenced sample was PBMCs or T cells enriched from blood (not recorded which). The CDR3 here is CASSKVQGCYGYTF. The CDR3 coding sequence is TGTGCCAGCAGCAAAGTACAGGGATGCTATGGCTACACCTTC.